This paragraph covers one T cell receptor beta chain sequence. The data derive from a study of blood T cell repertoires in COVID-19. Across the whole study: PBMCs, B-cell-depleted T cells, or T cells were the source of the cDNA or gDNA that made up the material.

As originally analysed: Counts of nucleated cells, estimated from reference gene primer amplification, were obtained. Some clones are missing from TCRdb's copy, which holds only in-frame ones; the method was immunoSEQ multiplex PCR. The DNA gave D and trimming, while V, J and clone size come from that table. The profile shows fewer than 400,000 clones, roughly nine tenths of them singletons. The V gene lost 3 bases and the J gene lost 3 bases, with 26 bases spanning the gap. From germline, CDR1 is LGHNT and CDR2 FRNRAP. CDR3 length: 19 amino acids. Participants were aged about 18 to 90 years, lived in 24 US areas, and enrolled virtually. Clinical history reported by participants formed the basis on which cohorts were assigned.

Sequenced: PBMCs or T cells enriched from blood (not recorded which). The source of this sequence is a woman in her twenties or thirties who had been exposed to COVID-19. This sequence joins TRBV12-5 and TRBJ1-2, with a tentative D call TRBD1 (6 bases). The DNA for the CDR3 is TGTGCTAGTGGTTTCCATGTTACAACAGGGTTGCCCCATGACTATGGCTACACCTTC. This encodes CASGFHVTTGLPHDYGYTF.